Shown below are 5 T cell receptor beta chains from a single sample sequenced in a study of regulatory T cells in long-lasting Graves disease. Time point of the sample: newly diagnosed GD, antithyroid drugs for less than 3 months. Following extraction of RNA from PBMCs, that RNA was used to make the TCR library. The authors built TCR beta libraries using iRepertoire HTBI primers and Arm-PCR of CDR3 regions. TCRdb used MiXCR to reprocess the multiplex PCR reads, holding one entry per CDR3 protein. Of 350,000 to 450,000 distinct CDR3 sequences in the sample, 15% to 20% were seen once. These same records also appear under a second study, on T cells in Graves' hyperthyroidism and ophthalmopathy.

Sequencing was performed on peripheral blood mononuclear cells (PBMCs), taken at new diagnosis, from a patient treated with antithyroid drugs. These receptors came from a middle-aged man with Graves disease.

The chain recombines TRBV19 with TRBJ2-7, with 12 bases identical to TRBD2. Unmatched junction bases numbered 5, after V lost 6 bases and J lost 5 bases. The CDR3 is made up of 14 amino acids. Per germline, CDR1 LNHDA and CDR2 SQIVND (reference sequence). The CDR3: CASRTSGGRNEQYF. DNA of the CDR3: TGTGCCAGTAGGACTAGCGGGGGTCGGAACGAGCAGTACTTC.

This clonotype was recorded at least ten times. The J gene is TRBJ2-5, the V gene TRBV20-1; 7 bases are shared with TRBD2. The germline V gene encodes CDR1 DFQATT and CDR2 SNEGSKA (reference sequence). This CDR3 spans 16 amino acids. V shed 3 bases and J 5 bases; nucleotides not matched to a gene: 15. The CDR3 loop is CSARAFKTSLGETQYF. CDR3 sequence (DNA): TGCAGTGCTAGGGCTTTTAAGACTAGCCTCGGGGAGACCCAGTACTTC.

This CDR3 is CASSDPGLAGVGSYNEQFF. The CDR3 DNA sequence: TGCGCCAGCAGCGACCCGGGACTAGCGGGGGTCGGCTCCTACAATGAGCAGTTCTTC. The gene calls are TRBV5-1 and TRBJ2-1, with 14 nucleotides matching TRBD2. V lost 4 bases, J lost 0 bases, and 9 bases stayed unmatched. The CDR3 runs 19 residues. The V gene's germline CDR1 is SGHRS and CDR2 YFSETQ.

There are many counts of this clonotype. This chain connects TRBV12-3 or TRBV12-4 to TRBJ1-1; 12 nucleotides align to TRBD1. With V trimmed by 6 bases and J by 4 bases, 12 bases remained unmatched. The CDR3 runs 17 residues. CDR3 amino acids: CASSLSRDRGRGTEAFF. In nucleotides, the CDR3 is TGTGCCAGCAGCTTGTCCCGGGACAGGGGGCGCGGCACTGAAGCTTTCTTT.

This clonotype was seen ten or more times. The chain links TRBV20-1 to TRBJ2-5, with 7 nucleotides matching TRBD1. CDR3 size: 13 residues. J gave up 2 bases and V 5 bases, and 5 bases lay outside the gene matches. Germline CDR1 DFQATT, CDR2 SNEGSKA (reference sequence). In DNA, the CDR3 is TGCAGTGCTCCGGACAGGCGACAAGAGACCCAGTACTTC. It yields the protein CSAPDRRQETQYF.